This TCR beta chain stems from a study of T-cell memory formation after mild COVID-19 (dated by TCRdb to the early 2020s). Looking at the study overall: TCR sequence clusters from the two donors were largely donor specific. T-cell clones expanding and contracting after mild COVID-19 in two donors were tracked by longitudinal TCRalpha and TCRbeta repertoire sequencing. Two young, previously healthy adult volunteers made up the cohort, one male and one female.

Reading the germline V gene (reference sequence) gives CDR1 DFQATT and CDR2 SNEGSKA. V is reduced by 3 bases and J by 0 bases, leaving a spacing of 14 bases between them. Taken from cysteine to phenylalanine, the CDR3 has 15 residues. Kept here is only the CDR3 DNA, which spans 45 bases and is read in frame from base 1. Broad study findings and their caveats: Contracting CD4+ clones were located mainly in the CM and EM memory subsets, whereas CD8+ clones were found to be enriched in EMRA. Clones contracting from day 15 to 85 had balanced CD4/CD8 phenotypes, while a second wave expanding from day 15 to 37 was biased towards CD4+. Only a couple of mild cases were covered by the study, and larger cohorts that include severe cases with pre-infection samples were considered necessary. Whether the second-wave clones peaking on day 37 were SARS-CoV-2 specific was not confirmed. Some responding clones were detected in pre-infection memory, suggesting pre-existing cross-reactive memory T cells joined the SARS-CoV-2 response.

Ficoll-Paque density gradient centrifugation was the method used to isolate PBMCs. A remark on this clonotype: The antigen this receptor binds is unknown. No per-base quality is available; no much larger clone lies one base away.

Sequenced on an Illumina NovaSeq 6000. cDNA libraries for TCRalpha and TCRbeta were prepared by 5'RACE using constant-segment primers, with sample barcodes and unique molecular identifiers added. Trizol reagent was used to extract RNA from every sample. Library amplification was performed in two PCR steps, and a second sample barcode and Illumina TruSeq adapters were introduced in the second step. Sequencing of the libraries was done on an Illumina NovaSeq, producing 2 x 150 bp paired-end reads. In the paper's pipeline: Reads were demultiplexed and collapsed into UMI-guided consensus sequences with migec v1.2.7. Using mixcr v2.1.11, the UMI consensuses were aligned to TRA and TRB V and J templates and assembled into clonotypes. Clonotypes were classified as expanded or contracted when called significant by both edgeR and NoisET, with noise models trained on biological replicates. For edgeR calls, the thresholds were a false discovery rate-adjusted p below 0.01 and a log2 fold-change of 1. As an exploratory analysis of dynamics, max-normalized trajectories of the 1000 most abundant clonotypes were examined with PCA combined with hierarchical clustering. The CD4 or CD8 phenotype of responding clones was assigned using the separately sequenced CD4+ and CD8+ repertoires. TCRdb's own reprocessing of the public reads used fastp at Q25 and MiXCR and kept productive beta chains. Rows with one shared CDR3 protein collapse into an entry with the most common genes and DNA. V and J calls and clone size were set by TCRdb, not the authors. This sample holds a few hundred thousand distinct CDR3 sequences; more than 20% were observed only once. Around 23% of the sample is in the top ten clones.

The chain employs TRBV20-1 and TRBJ2-5; a tentative D match to TRBD2 spans 6 bases. The sample comprised PBMCs or a T cell subset sorted from them (not recorded which). This clonotype was sampled from a man aged 18 to 29 who had mild COVID-19 (a few samples of this study predate the infection). The sample titles of this study are shuffled in the database, so cell type and time point are left out; the donor was told from shared clones. The nucleotides read TGCAGTGCTAGGGGAGGAGGGGTGTACCAAGAGACCCAGTACTTC. This encodes CSARGGGVYQETQYF.